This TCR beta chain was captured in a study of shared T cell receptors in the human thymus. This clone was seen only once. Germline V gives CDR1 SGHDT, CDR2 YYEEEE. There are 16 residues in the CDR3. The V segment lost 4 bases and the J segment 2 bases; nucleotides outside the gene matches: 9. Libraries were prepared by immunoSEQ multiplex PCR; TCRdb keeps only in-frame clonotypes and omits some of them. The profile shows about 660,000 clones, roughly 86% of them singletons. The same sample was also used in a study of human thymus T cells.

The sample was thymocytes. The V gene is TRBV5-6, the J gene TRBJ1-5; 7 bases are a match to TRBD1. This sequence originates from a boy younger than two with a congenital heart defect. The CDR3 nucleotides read TGTGCCAGCAGCCGACAGGGATTAATTGGCAATCAGCCCCAGCATTTT. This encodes CASSRQGLIGNQPQHF.